The entry that follows covers one T cell receptor beta chain sequence. Its target is unknown. Trimming took off 10 bases at V and 5 bases at J, with 26 bases between the two ends. CDR3 size: 16 residues. Germline CDR1 and CDR2: SNHLY and FYNNEI. Profiling of TCR beta VDJ combinations and CDR3 sequences used genomic DNA as template. TCRdb redid the calling of the reads with MiXCR, one entry per CDR3 protein. Of 170,000 or so distinct CDR3 sequences in the sample, more than 60% were seen once. Selection for sequencing was limited to patients who had shown CD8+CD57+ cell expansion by flow cytometry. The diagnosis in all patients was severe acquired aplastic anemia. The data derive from a study of CD8+CD57+ T cells in acquired aplastic anemia. Study in general: When averaged, DNA from sorted CD4+ and CD8+ cells came to about 3 ug.

Study-level findings and limits: No significant difference in CD8+ Simpson's diversity was found between patients and controls. A set of approximately 29 CD8+ CDR3 sequences was shared between patients and controls, and these sequences appeared highly expressed in patients.

Material for sequencing was sorted CD4+, CD8+, or CD8+CD57+ T cells (not recorded which) from PBMCs. The source of this sequence is a human donor with aplastic anemia. The chain recombines TRBV2 with TRBJ1-1, with D maybe TRBD1 (6 bases). The CDR3: CANSPEGLRGSTEAFF. CDR3 sequence (DNA): TGTGCCAACAGCCCAGAGGGACTCAGGGGTAGTACTGAAGCTTTCTTT.